This TCR beta chain came from a study of post-analysis software for immune sequencing data. General study findings and limits: Patients used roughly five TRBV segments, including TRBV5-6, TRBV5-1 and TRBV20-1, more often than controls.

The CDR3 extends over 13 amino acids. Unique molecular identifiers were built into the TCR beta cDNA libraries. TCRdb reprocessed the PCR reads via MiXCR and lists one record per CDR3 protein. The sample carries 650,000 to 850,000 distinct CDR3 sequences, 46% recorded once. The sample holds a few counts of this clonotype. The antigen remains unidentified. Sequencing input: blood. The V call is TRBV12-3 or TRBV12-4, the J call TRBJ2-5, with D uncertain. The J call may be in error: the DNA end matches TRBJ2-7 better. The TCR originated in a girl aged 5 to 17 with multiple sclerosis. DNA for the CDR3: TGTGCCAGCAGTCCCACCAGACCATACGAGCAGTACTTC. Translating it yields CASSPTRPYEQYF.